The 9 T cell receptor beta chains listed next were all sequenced from one sample in a study of PD-L1 blockade in urothelial cancer. Data came from immunoSEQ multiplex PCR; TCRdb stores just in-frame clones and leaves some out. The sample lists 35,000 to 40,000 clones; about four fifths were seen once. Source: PBMCs, taken around atezolizumab (anti-PD-L1) treatment. Receptor source: a man aged 65 to 85 with urothelial cancer.

This clone occurred a few times. The chain combines TRBV6-4 with TRBJ2-7; TRBD2 matches at 7 bases. Per the germline V gene, CDR1 is MRHNA and CDR2 is SNTAGT. The junction had 13 bases not matched to a gene; V was cut back by 6 bases and J by 2 bases. This CDR3 comprises 16 residues. The CDR3 protein is CASRSLGGEFPYEQYF. The CDR3 nucleotides are TGTGCCAGCAGGAGCTTGGGAGGGGAGTTCCCCTACGAGCAGTACTTC.

The J gene is TRBJ2-1, the V gene TRBV5-4, with TRBD2 matching 7 bases. CDR1 and CDR2 from the germline V gene are SGHNT and YYREEE (reference sequence). This CDR3 contains 15 residues. The V gene end was trimmed by 2 bases and the J gene end by 7 bases; junction bases not matched to a gene: 9. The CDR3, as DNA: TGTGCCAGCAGCTTTGGGCGGGAGTCCAGGAATGAGCAGTTCTTC. Translating it yields CASSFGRESRNEQFF.

The genes are TRBV15 and TRBJ2-1, with TRBD2 matching 7 bases. V trimming: 0 bases; J trimming: 2 bases; junction bases outside the gene matches: 16. CDR1 and CDR2 from the germline V gene are LNHNV and YYDKDF (reference sequence). The CDR3 consists of 20 residues. CDR3: CATSRDIGLADLQAYNEQFF. CDR3 nucleotide sequence: TGTGCCACCAGCAGAGATATAGGGCTAGCGGACCTCCAGGCCTACAATGAGCAGTTCTTC.

V is TRBV28 and J is TRBJ1-1, with 8 positions matching TRBD1. With 6 bases clipped from V and 5 bases from J, the junction kept 8 bases outside the gene matches. CDR1 is MDHEN and CDR2 is SYDVKM in the germline V gene. The CDR3 totals 14 residues. As DNA, the CDR3 is TGTGCCAGCAGACTGACAGGGGTAGTGACTGAAGCTTTCTTT. This sequence encodes CASRLTGVVTEAFF.

The V call is TRBV11-3, the J call TRBJ2-1, with TRBD2 matching over 8 bases. V lost 5 bases, J lost 0 bases, and 9 bases stayed unmatched. The CDR3 runs 17 residues. Germline V lookup: CDR1 SGHNT, CDR2 YENEEA. The CDR3 nucleotides are TGTGCCAGCAGCCCAAGGGGGAGCGGGAGCTCCTACAATGAGCAGTTCTTC. As protein: CASSPRGSGSSYNEQFF. Supplemented by reference TRBV11-3 and TRBJ2-1, the full variable domain reads EAGVVQSPRYKIIEKKQPVAFWCNPISGHNTLYWYLQNLGQGPELLIRYENEEAVDDSQLPKDRFSAERLKGVDSTLKIQPAELGDSAVYLCASSPRGSGSSYNEQFFGPGTRLTVL.

V usage is TRBV5-4 and J usage is TRBJ2-7; unclear D gene. V was trimmed by 1 base and J by 6 bases, leaving 14 bases between them. The CDR3 is made up of 14 amino acids. Per germline, CDR1 SGHNT and CDR2 YYREEE (reference sequence). CDR3 in DNA: TGTGCCAGCAGCTTGAATCCCTCAACGGGCGAGCAGTACTTC. Amino acids: CASSLNPSTGEQYF.

This chain links TRBV7-2 with TRBJ2-1, with D possibly being TRBD1 (5 bases). The germline V and J ends were trimmed by 2 bases and 4 bases, with 12 bases remaining between them. The CDR3 consists of 15 residues. Germline CDR1 and CDR2: SGHTA and FQGNSA. The CDR3 protein is CASSLRAGMYNEQFF. As DNA, the CDR3 is TGTGCCAGCAGCTTAAGGGCAGGGATGTACAATGAGCAGTTCTTC. Variable domain in full (rest from reference TRBV7-2 and TRBJ2-1): GAGVSQSPSNKVTEKGKDVELRCDPISGHTALYWYRQSLGQGLEFLIYFQGNSAPDKSGLPSDRFSAERTGGSVSTLTIQRTQQEDSAVYLCASSLRAGMYNEQFFGPGTRLTVL.

V usage is TRBV7-6 and J usage is TRBJ2-1, with D possibly being TRBD1 (5 bases). CDR1 and CDR2 (germline): SGHVS, FNYEAQ. V lost 1 base, J lost 7 bases, and 11 bases lay in between. The CDR3 covers 14 residues. CDR3 DNA sequence: TGTGCCAGCAGCTTAGTCGTCAGGGCGAATGAGCAGTTCTTC. Amino acid sequence: CASSLVVRANEQFF.

This clone was seen only a few times. The J gene is TRBJ2-5, the V gene TRBV28; TRBD2 matches at 10 bases. V lost 7 bases to trimming and J lost 1 base; unmatched junction nucleotides: 6. Looked up from germline, CDR1 is MDHEN and CDR2 is SYDVKM. The CDR3 extends over 15 amino acids. The CDR3 here is CASTPAGGGQETQYF. CDR3 bases: TGTGCCAGCACCCCAGCGGGAGGGGGCCAAGAGACCCAGTACTTC. Looking up the rest from reference TRBV28 and TRBJ2-5 gives the full variable domain: DVKVTQSSRYLVKRTGEKVFLECVQDMDHENMFWYRQDPGLGLRLIYFSYDVKMKEKGDIPEGYSVSREKKERFSLILESASTNQTSMYLCASTPAGGGQETQYFGPGTRLLVL.